This is a list of T cell receptor beta chains from one sample in a study of blood T cells in healthy people across ages. One entry per CDR3 protein results from TCRdb running MiXCR on the 5' RACE reads. The data hold about 590,000 distinct CDR3 sequences, with approximately 30% observed a single time. The specimen sequenced was blood. These TCRs come from a woman older than 75 in good health. CDR3s include the opening cysteine and the closing phenylalanine or tryptophan. The D gene is left open where the match is weak. Not all rows give a size; the values are once, few, many and, for expanded clones, a class.

j_gene: TRBJ1-5
v_gene: TRBV6-6
abundance: NA
d_gene: NA
CDR3aa: CVSRHGGRYSNQPQHF
CDR3nt: TGTGTCAGCAGGCACGGGGGGAGATATAGCAATCAGCCCCAGCATTTT

j_gene: TRBJ1-1
v_gene: TRBV4-2
abundance: NA
d_gene: NA
CDR3aa: CASSQRKGGSEAFF
CDR3nt: TGTGCCAGCAGCCAACGCAAGGGGGGCAGTGAAGCTTTCTTT

j_gene: TRBJ2-3
v_gene: TRBV5-4
abundance: many
d_gene: NA
CDR3aa: CASSSGLRDTDTQYF
CDR3nt: TGTGCCAGCAGCTCGGGACTCCGTGACACAGATACGCAGTATTTT

j_gene: TRBJ2-5
v_gene: TRBV27
abundance: NA
d_gene: NA
CDR3aa: CASSLSGRIETQYF
CDR3nt: TGTGCCAGCAGTTTATCGGGAAGGATAGAGACCCAGTACTTC

j_gene: TRBJ2-5
v_gene: TRBV5-8
abundance: many
d_gene: TRBD1
CDR3aa: CASSWGQGIQETQYF
CDR3nt: TGTGCCAGCAGCTGGGGACAGGGAATTCAAGAGACCCAGTACTTC

j_gene: TRBJ2-7
v_gene: TRBV28
abundance: NA
d_gene: NA
CDR3aa: CASRGMSSYEQYF
CDR3nt: TGCGCCAGCCGGGGGATGAGCTCCTACGAGCAGTACTTC

j_gene: TRBJ2-7
v_gene: TRBV5-1
abundance: NA
d_gene: NA
CDR3aa: CASSLPDHSSADEQYF
CDR3nt: TGCGCCAGCAGCCTTCCTGACCATTCCTCGGCCGATGAGCAGTACTTC

j_gene: TRBJ2-5
v_gene: TRBV4-3
abundance: few
d_gene: NA
CDR3aa: CASSQGTVGGTNNEQYF
CDR3nt: TGCGCCAGCAGCCAAGGGACAGTGGGGGGGACGAACAATGAGCAGTACTTC

j_gene: TRBJ2-2
v_gene: TRBV3-1
abundance: NA
d_gene: TRBD2
CDR3aa: CASSPGLAINTGELFF
CDR3nt: TGTGCCAGCAGCCCGGGACTAGCGATTAACACCGGGGAGCTGTTTTTT

j_gene: TRBJ2-1
v_gene: TRBV4-3
abundance: many
d_gene: NA
CDR3aa: CASSQDTENNEQFF
CDR3nt: TGCGCCAGCAGCCAAGATACGGAGAACAATGAGCAGTTCTTC

j_gene: TRBJ2-1
v_gene: TRBV18
abundance: few
d_gene: TRBD1
CDR3aa: CASSPETGWRLNEQFF
CDR3nt: TGTGCCAGCTCACCTGAGACAGGGTGGAGGCTCAATGAGCAGTTCTTC

j_gene: TRBJ1-1
v_gene: TRBV4-3
abundance: many
d_gene: NA
CDR3aa: CASSPRGLNTEAFF
CDR3nt: TGCGCCAGCAGCCCCAGGGGACTGAACACTGAAGCTTTCTTT

j_gene: TRBJ2-5
v_gene: TRBV20-1
abundance: many
d_gene: TRBD2
CDR3aa: CSARVLRGGRRETQYF
CDR3nt: TGCAGTGCTAGAGTCTTGCGGGGGGGCCGGAGAGAGACCCAGTACTTC

j_gene: TRBJ2-7
v_gene: TRBV15
abundance: many
d_gene: NA
CDR3aa: CATSRDRGLDEQYF
CDR3nt: TGTGCCACCAGCAGAGACCGGGGGCTCGACGAGCAGTACTTC

j_gene: TRBJ2-2
v_gene: TRBV12-3/TRBV12-4
abundance: NA
d_gene: TRBD2
CDR3aa: CASSRLAGTGELFF
CDR3nt: TGTGCCAGCAGTCGGCTAGCGGGGACCGGGGAGCTGTTTTTT

j_gene: TRBJ2-1
v_gene: TRBV6-6
abundance: NA
d_gene: NA
CDR3aa: CASSLQRAGSTSNEQFF
CDR3nt: TGTGCCAGCAGTCTACAACGGGCAGGCTCTACGAGCAATGAGCAGTTCTTC

j_gene: TRBJ1-2
v_gene: TRBV7-2
abundance: NA
d_gene: NA
CDR3aa: CASSLVRQGGGYTF
CDR3nt: TGTGCCAGCAGCTTAGTGAGGCAGGGCGGTGGCTACACCTTC

j_gene: TRBJ2-5
v_gene: TRBV28
abundance: NA
d_gene: TRBD1
CDR3aa: CASWDRGQETQYF
CDR3nt: TGTGCCAGCTGGGACAGGGGCCAAGAGACCCAGTACTTC

j_gene: TRBJ1-3
v_gene: TRBV4-1
abundance: NA
d_gene: TRBD1
CDR3aa: CASSSTGTAGNTIYF
CDR3nt: TGCGCCAGCAGCTCGACCGGGACAGCTGGAAACACCATATATTTT

j_gene: TRBJ2-4
v_gene: TRBV28
abundance: many
d_gene: TRBD1
CDR3aa: CASRTGSTKNIQYF
CDR3nt: TGTGCCAGCAGGACAGGGAGTACCAAAAACATTCAGTACTTC

j_gene: TRBJ1-1
v_gene: TRBV7-8
abundance: few
d_gene: NA
CDR3aa: CASSYGQYTEAFF
CDR3nt: TGTGCCAGCAGTTATGGACAGTACACTGAAGCTTTCTTT

j_gene: TRBJ1-2
v_gene: TRBV20-1
abundance: many
d_gene: TRBD1
CDR3aa: CSARDRGTGGLGYYGYTF
CDR3nt: TGCAGTGCTAGAGATAGGGGGACAGGGGGCCTTGGTTACTATGGCTACACCTTC

j_gene: TRBJ1-5
v_gene: TRBV6-6
abundance: NA
d_gene: TRBD1
CDR3aa: CASSYPDRGSQPQHF
CDR3nt: TGTGCCAGCAGTTACCCGGACAGGGGAAGCCAGCCCCAGCATTTT

j_gene: TRBJ2-5
v_gene: TRBV9
abundance: NA
d_gene: NA
CDR3aa: CASSARDSRTNEQYF
CDR3nt: TGTGCCAGCAGCGCCCGGGACTCCAGGACCAATGAGCAGTACTTC

j_gene: TRBJ2-3
v_gene: TRBV6-2/TRBV6-3
abundance: many
d_gene: TRBD1
CDR3aa: CASSSDRGYTDTQYF
CDR3nt: TGTGCCAGCAGTTCTGACAGGGGTTACACAGATACGCAGTATTTT

j_gene: TRBJ2-3
v_gene: TRBV7-2
abundance: NA
d_gene: TRBD2
CDR3aa: CASSLELAQDTQYF
CDR3nt: TGTGCCAGCAGCTTAGAACTAGCGCAAGATACGCAGTATTTT

j_gene: TRBJ1-1
v_gene: TRBV20-1
abundance: NA
d_gene: NA
CDR3aa: CSARQGFAEAFF
CDR3nt: TGCAGTGCTAGACAGGGGTTTGCTGAAGCTTTCTTT

j_gene: TRBJ1-6
v_gene: TRBV9
abundance: NA
d_gene: TRBD1
CDR3aa: CASSDSGGGLHF
CDR3nt: TGTGCCAGCAGCGACTCAGGGGGCGGGCTCCACTTT

j_gene: TRBJ2-5
v_gene: TRBV2
abundance: many
d_gene: TRBD1
CDR3aa: CASSPTGGRQTQYF
CDR3nt: TGTGCCAGCAGTCCCACAGGGGGCCGACAGACCCAGTACTTC

j_gene: TRBJ1-3
v_gene: TRBV29-1
abundance: many
d_gene: NA
CDR3aa: CSAQDVGAGNTIYF
CDR3nt: TGCAGCGCCCAGGACGTCGGTGCTGGAAACACCATATATTTT

j_gene: TRBJ2-7
v_gene: TRBV4-2
abundance: NA
d_gene: TRBD1
CDR3aa: CASSQDWTGGLYEQYF
CDR3nt: TGTGCCAGCAGCCAGGATTGGACAGGGGGCTTGTACGAGCAGTACTTC

j_gene: TRBJ1-1
v_gene: TRBV6-6
abundance: few
d_gene: NA
CDR3aa: CASSSEANTEAFF
CDR3nt: TGTGCCAGCAGTTCAGAGGCGAACACTGAAGCTTTCTTT

j_gene: TRBJ2-7
v_gene: TRBV20-1
abundance: many
d_gene: NA
CDR3aa: CSAHRDSYEQYF
CDR3nt: TGCAGTGCCCACAGGGACTCCTACGAGCAGTACTTC

j_gene: TRBJ2-1
v_gene: TRBV7-9
abundance: many
d_gene: NA
CDR3aa: CASSQEIRLYNEQFF
CDR3nt: TGTGCCAGCAGCCAGGAAATCCGCCTCTACAATGAGCAGTTCTTC

j_gene: TRBJ2-6
v_gene: TRBV3-1
abundance: many
d_gene: TRBD1
CDR3aa: CASSHGQGRTAGANVLTF
CDR3nt: TGTGCCAGCAGCCACGGACAGGGGCGGACAGCTGGGGCCAACGTCCTGACTTTC

j_gene: TRBJ1-2
v_gene: TRBV20-1
abundance: many
d_gene: TRBD1
CDR3aa: CSALPDRDYGYTF
CDR3nt: TGCAGTGCCCTCCCTGACAGGGACTATGGCTACACCTTC

j_gene: TRBJ1-6
v_gene: TRBV20-1
abundance: NA
d_gene: NA
CDR3aa: CSARDSNSFASPPHF
CDR3nt: TGCAGTGCTAGAGATTCCAACAGCTTCGCTTCACCCCCCCACTTT

j_gene: TRBJ2-7
v_gene: TRBV30
abundance: NA
d_gene: NA
CDR3aa: CAWSFRGPVPYEQYF
CDR3nt: TGTGCCTGGAGTTTCCGGGGACCTGTCCCCTACGAGCAGTACTTC

j_gene: TRBJ2-7
v_gene: TRBV30
abundance: few
d_gene: NA
CDR3aa: CAWSARDSQYF
CDR3nt: TGTGCCTGGAGTGCCCGGGACTCGCAGTACTTC

j_gene: TRBJ2-6
v_gene: TRBV7-2
abundance: many
d_gene: NA
CDR3aa: CASRRSPGSPGANVLTF
CDR3nt: TGTGCCAGCAGGCGGAGCCCGGGTAGTCCTGGGGCCAACGTCCTGACTTTC

j_gene: TRBJ2-1
v_gene: TRBV9
abundance: many
d_gene: TRBD2
CDR3aa: CASSDSSGRFYNEQFF
CDR3nt: TGTGCCAGCAGCGACTCTAGCGGGCGTTTCTACAATGAGCAGTTCTTC

j_gene: TRBJ1-2
v_gene: TRBV7-2
abundance: NA
d_gene: NA
CDR3aa: CASSLVAVNYGYTF
CDR3nt: TGTGCCAGCAGCTTAGTTGCAGTAAACTATGGCTACACCTTC

j_gene: TRBJ1-5
v_gene: TRBV14
abundance: NA
d_gene: NA
CDR3aa: CASSQDREWVRFRPQHF
CDR3nt: TGTGCCAGCAGCCAAGATCGAGAGTGGGTCAGGTTTCGGCCCCAGCATTTT

j_gene: TRBJ2-3
v_gene: TRBV2
abundance: many
d_gene: TRBD2
CDR3aa: CASLKAGTSWGPDTQYF
CDR3nt: TGTGCCAGCTTAAAAGCCGGGACTAGCTGGGGGCCAGATACGCAGTATTTT

j_gene: TRBJ2-6
v_gene: TRBV7-8
abundance: many
d_gene: TRBD1
CDR3aa: CASSQGTGPSPGANVLTF
CDR3nt: TGTGCCAGCAGCCAGGGGACAGGCCCATCTCCCGGGGCCAACGTCCTGACTTTC

j_gene: TRBJ1-2
v_gene: TRBV12-3/TRBV12-4
abundance: few
d_gene: NA
CDR3aa: CASSLYRDGGYTF
CDR3nt: TGTGCCAGCAGTTTATACAGGGACGGCGGCTACACCTTC

j_gene: TRBJ2-7
v_gene: TRBV6-5
abundance: many
d_gene: TRBD1
CDR3aa: CASSYTLPGQGYEQYF
CDR3nt: TGTGCCAGCAGTTACACCCTTCCGGGACAGGGCTACGAGCAGTACTTC

j_gene: TRBJ2-1
v_gene: TRBV20-1
abundance: NA
d_gene: TRBD2
CDR3aa: CSAEGGLGYNEQFF
CDR3nt: TGCAGTGCCGAGGGGGGACTAGGATACAATGAGCAGTTCTTC

j_gene: TRBJ2-5
v_gene: TRBV12-3/TRBV12-4
abundance: many
d_gene: TRBD1
CDR3aa: CASSFRTGQETQYF
CDR3nt: TGTGCCAGCAGTTTTCGGACAGGACAAGAGACCCAGTACTTC

j_gene: TRBJ1-3
v_gene: TRBV6-1
abundance: once
d_gene: NA
CDR3aa: CASRGPGDLGTIYF
CDR3nt: TGTGCCAGCAGGGGCCCGGGGGACCTGGGCACCATATATTTT

j_gene: TRBJ1-1
v_gene: TRBV5-1
abundance: few
d_gene: TRBD1
CDR3aa: CASGWTGGTLNTEAFF
CDR3nt: TGCGCCAGCGGCTGGACAGGGGGCACCTTGAACACTGAAGCTTTCTTT

j_gene: TRBJ1-5
v_gene: TRBV7-9
abundance: many
d_gene: TRBD1
CDR3aa: CASSLAGGSNQPQHF
CDR3nt: TGTGCCAGCAGTTTAGCAGGGGGTAGCAATCAGCCCCAGCATTTT

j_gene: TRBJ1-5
v_gene: TRBV7-2
abundance: many
d_gene: TRBD1
CDR3aa: CASSLAGGQGARYQPQHF
CDR3nt: TGTGCCAGCAGCTTAGCGGGGGGACAGGGGGCGCGGTACCAGCCCCAGCATTTT

j_gene: TRBJ1-2
v_gene: TRBV7-6
abundance: few
d_gene: NA
CDR3aa: CASSLGPGANYGYTF
CDR3nt: TGTGCCAGCAGCTTAGGCCCAGGGGCGAACTATGGCTACACCTTC

j_gene: TRBJ2-1
v_gene: TRBV30
abundance: NA
d_gene: NA
CDR3aa: CAWSEVRYEQFF
CDR3nt: TGTGCCTGGAGCGAAGTGAGGTATGAGCAGTTCTTC

j_gene: TRBJ2-3
v_gene: TRBV9
abundance: NA
d_gene: TRBD2
CDR3aa: CASSPPAETSGRTTQYF
CDR3nt: TGTGCCAGCAGCCCCCCCGCGGAGACTAGCGGGAGAACTACGCAGTATTTT

j_gene: TRBJ2-1
v_gene: TRBV29-1
abundance: many
d_gene: TRBD1
CDR3aa: CSVEDPGTGGFYEQFF
CDR3nt: TGCAGCGTTGAAGATCCAGGGACAGGGGGATTTTATGAGCAGTTCTTC